The next 28 T cell receptor beta chains were all read from a single sample in a study of OX40 agonist ivuxolimab in advanced cancers. Data came from immunoSEQ multiplex PCR; TCRdb stores just in-frame clones and leaves some out. The sample has roughly 110,000 clones; around 90% are singletons. Here the sequenced sample was CD4+ or CD8+ T cells sorted from blood, taken in a trial of the OX40 agonist ivuxolimab. Every receptor here comes from an adult with an advanced solid tumor such as melanoma, head and neck, liver or kidney cancer.

The gene calls are TRBV27 and TRBJ1-5; TRBD1 agrees at 9 bases. V was pared by 8 bases and J by 1 base, with 12 bases of the junction left unmatched. The CDR3 length is 17 residues. Germline V CDR1 and CDR2: MNHEY, SMNVEV (reference sequence). The CDR3 loop is CASGSDRGAKSNQPQHF. CDR3 in DNA: TGTGCCAGCGGATCGGACAGGGGCGCTAAGAGCAATCAGCCCCAGCATTTT.

This chain uses TRBV7-3 with TRBJ2-2; no clear D. The CDR3 is 14 residues long. V was pared by 3 bases and J by 4 bases, with 9 bases between. Germline CDR1 reads SGHTA; CDR2 reads FQGTGA. The CDR3 region is CASSFGMSTGELFF. CDR3 nucleotides: TGTGCCAGCAGCTTCGGAATGAGCACCGGGGAGCTGTTTTTT.

This rearrangement joins TRBV28 to TRBJ2-7, with D tentatively TRBD2 (6 bases). This CDR3 has 14 residues. Germline loops: CDR1 MDHEN, CDR2 SYDVKM. With 5 bases removed from V and 5 bases from J, the gap between germline ends came to 16 bases. The DNA for the CDR3 is TGTGCCAGCAGTGTCTCCGGGACTCGGGACGAGCAGTACTTC. It codes for CASSVSGTRDEQYF.

The genes are TRBV4-3 and TRBJ2-7; 8 positions match TRBD1. This CDR3 has 14 residues. With 4 bases clipped from V and 4 bases from J, the junction kept 6 bases outside the gene matches. In germline, CDR1 is LGHNA, CDR2 YSLEER. CDR3 bases: TGCGCCAGCAGCCCTCGGACAGGGAGTTACGAGCAGTACTTC. Its translation is CASSPRTGSYEQYF.

This chain links TRBV18 with TRBJ2-7; 8 positions match TRBD1. V shed 6 bases, J shed 3 bases, and the junction held 7 bases outside the gene matches. The CDR3 spans 14 residues. CDR1 and CDR2 (germline): KGHSH, LQKENI. CDR3 protein: CASSLGQGHYEQYF. The CDR3 DNA reads as TGTGCCAGCTCGCTAGGACAGGGACACTACGAGCAGTACTTC.

V and J are TRBV7-3 and TRBJ2-3, with a possible D match to TRBD2 (5 bases). The CDR3 covers 14 residues. Germline V gene sequence: CDR1 SGHTA, CDR2 FQGTGA. V was pared by 5 bases and J by 0 bases, with 9 bases between. CDR3 protein: CASSPGGSTDTQYF. CDR3 sequence (DNA): TGTGCCAGCAGCCCAGGAGGTAGCACAGATACGCAGTATTTT.

This clone was detected only once. This sequence joins TRBV9 and TRBJ2-5, with D perhaps matching TRBD2 (6 bases). The CDR3 sequence is 15 residues long. Trimming left V 3 bases short and J 4 bases short, with 16 bases between. Germline assignment: CDR1 SGDLS and CDR2 YYNGEE. The CDR3 protein is CASSALDYSGETQYF. CDR3 in DNA: TGTGCCAGCAGCGCCTTGGACTATTCGGGAGAGACCCAGTACTTC.

The chain recombines TRBV6-5 with TRBJ2-5, with unresolved D. This CDR3 comprises 13 residues. Deletions cut 2 bases from V and 5 bases from J, with 9 bases between. The V gene's germline CDR1 is MNHEY and CDR2 SVGAGI. CDR3 residues: CASSYDTLETQYF. The CDR3 DNA sequence: TGTGCCAGCAGTTACGACACTTTGGAGACCCAGTACTTC.

This sequence joins TRBV18 and TRBJ1-4; D is uncertain. Per germline, CDR1 KGHSH and CDR2 LQKENI. V shed 4 bases and J shed 6 bases, with 12 bases lying between them. The CDR3 consists of 14 residues. This CDR3 is CASSRWAEDEKLFF. CDR3 DNA: TGTGCCAGCTCACGGTGGGCGGAAGATGAAAAACTGTTTTTT.

This sequence joins TRBV15 and TRBJ1-4; D not certain. Germline CDR1 LNHNV, CDR2 YYDKDF (reference sequence). This CDR3 is built from 15 residues. The ends were cut back, 0 bases at V and 3 bases at J, with 8 bases in the middle. Here the CDR3 reads CATSRDGTPNEKLFF. CDR3 in DNA: TGTGCCACCAGCAGAGATGGCACGCCTAATGAAAAACTGTTTTTT.

A single count supports this clone. The J gene is TRBJ1-5, the V gene TRBV19, with TRBD1 as a possible D gene (5 bases). Trimming stripped 9 bases from V and 9 bases from J, with 18 bases between. Germline V gene data show CDR1 as LNHDA and CDR2 as SQIVND (reference sequence). The CDR3 covers 13 residues. The CDR3 loop reads CASRDSSIGPQHF. In nucleotides, the CDR3 is TGTGCCAGCCGGGACTCTTCAATAGGGCCCCAGCATTTT.

The chain uses TRBV5-1 and TRBJ2-2; 9 nucleotides align to TRBD2. The CDR3 has 14 amino acids. CDR1 is SGHRS, CDR2 YFSETQ, per germline. V shed 5 bases, J shed 4 bases, and the junction held 3 bases outside the gene matches. The CDR3 reads CASRKTSGTGELFF. The CDR3 region has the DNA TGCGCCAGCAGAAAGACTAGCGGCACCGGGGAGCTGTTTTTT.

The rearrangement links TRBV2 to TRBJ1-5; D ambiguous. Per germline, CDR1 SNHLY and CDR2 FYNNEI. The CDR3 is made up of 15 amino acids. The V end was cut by 2 bases, the J end by 3 bases, with 11 bases between. CDR3 protein: CASSEMAGYNQPQHF. CDR3 nucleotides: TGTGCCAGCAGTGAAATGGCCGGTTACAATCAGCCCCAGCATTTT. Full variable domain (outside the CDR3, taken from reference TRBV2 and TRBJ1-5): EPEVTQTPSHQVTQMGQEVILRCVPISNHLYFYWYRQILGQKVEFLVSFYNNEISEKSEIFDDQFSVERPDGSNFTLKIRSTKLEDSAMYFCASSEMAGYNQPQHFGDGTRLSIL.

This chain connects TRBV9 to TRBJ2-3; TRBD1 aligns across 9 bases. J lost 1 base, V lost 2 bases, and 2 bases had no gene match. The CDR3 is 15 amino acids. The germline CDR1 and CDR2 sequences are SGDLS and YYNGEE. The CDR3 bases are TGTGCCAGCAGCGTCGGACAGGGGCGCACAGATACGCAGTATTTT. As protein: CASSVGQGRTDTQYF.

J is TRBJ1-4 and V is TRBV5-4, with a weak D call TRBD1 (6 bases). Germline-derived CDR1 and CDR2 are SGHNT and YYREEE (reference sequence). The CDR3 runs to 14 residues. Trimming removed 5 bases at V and 5 bases at J, with 13 bases between. The CDR3 reads CASSPGGWNEKLFF. CDR3 DNA sequence: TGTGCCAGCAGTCCCGGGGGCTGGAATGAAAAACTGTTTTTT.

The gene calls are TRBV27 and TRBJ1-2; D is perhaps TRBD1 (5 bases). Germline-derived CDR1 and CDR2 are MNHEY and SMNVEV (reference sequence). Trimming pared 0 bases from V and 7 bases from J, leaving 30 bases between. This CDR3 has 20 residues. The CDR3 here is CASSLSGRGYMVAGTGGYTF. CDR3 nucleotide sequence: TGTGCCAGCAGTTTATCGGGGCGGGGTTATATGGTCGCGGGGACCGGTGGCTACACCTTC.

The rearrangement uses TRBV18 and TRBJ2-7, with D maybe TRBD2 (6 bases). Germline V gene data show CDR1 as KGHSH and CDR2 as LQKENI. This CDR3 has 13 amino acids. V lost 0 bases and J 3 bases, leaving 6 bases between the germline ends. This chain's CDR3 is CASSPPGGYEQYF. DNA for the CDR3: TGTGCCAGCTCACCACCGGGAGGCTACGAGCAGTACTTC.

The rearrangement uses TRBV13 and TRBJ2-7; D may correspond to TRBD1 or TRBD2 (5 bases each). With 5 bases removed from V and 2 bases from J, the gap between germline ends came to 16 bases. The CDR3 length is 15 residues. Looked up from germline, CDR1 is PRHDT and CDR2 is FYEKMQ (reference sequence). The CDR3 is CASSPPGPSAYEQYF. The DNA for the CDR3 is TGTGCCAGCAGCCCGCCGGGACCGTCGGCCTACGAGCAGTACTTC.

The chain joins TRBV23-1 to TRBJ2-2; a weak D match, TRBD2 (6 bases). TRBV23-1 is designated an ORF whose function remains uncertain. This CDR3 region has 15 residues. Trimming took 4 bases from V and 6 from J, leaving 15 bases between them. CDR3 nucleotides: TGCGCCAGCAGTCGCCAGGCTCGGGGGTCCGGGGAGCTGTTTTTT. Amino acid sequence: CASSRQARGSGELFF.

The chain has TRBV28 and TRBJ2-5; D is tentatively TRBD1 or TRBD2 (5 bases each). CDR3 length equals 14 residues. Trimming took off 5 bases at V and 7 bases at J, with 17 bases between the two ends. Germline V gene data show CDR1 as MDHEN and CDR2 as SYDVKM. CDR3 residues: CASSPQLGAGTQYF. The CDR3 region has the DNA TGTGCCAGCAGTCCGCAACTAGGGGCAGGGACCCAGTACTTC.

The V call is TRBV5-1, the J call TRBJ2-2; D not certain. From germline, CDR1 is SGHRS and CDR2 YFSETQ. Deletions cut 0 bases from V and 7 bases from J, with 10 bases between. This CDR3 is 14 amino acids long. This CDR3 reads CASSLASESGELFF. Here the CDR3 DNA reads TGCGCCAGCAGCTTGGCCTCTGAAAGCGGGGAGCTGTTTTTT.

The chain uses TRBV2 and TRBJ1-1; D is uncertain. V was shortened by 8 bases and J by 1 base, with 11 bases between the two germline ends. The CDR3 runs to 13 residues. Looked up from germline, CDR1 is SNHLY and CDR2 is FYNNEI. The CDR3 region has the DNA TGTGCCAGCCGAGACGGTACGAACACTGAAGCTTTCTTT. It is translated as CASRDGTNTEAFF.

The chain recombines TRBV6-6 with TRBJ1-5; tentative D call: TRBD1 (6 bases). The ends were cut back, 2 bases at V and 2 bases at J, with 10 bases in the middle. In germline, CDR1 is MNHNY, CDR2 SVGAGI (reference sequence). The CDR3 runs 15 residues. The CDR3 nucleotides are TGTGCCAGCAGTTACGGGGGCGCGGGCAATCAGCCCCAGCATTTT. It translates to CASSYGGAGNQPQHF.

The gene calls are TRBV2 and TRBJ1-1; TRBD1 agrees at 10 bases. Per germline, CDR1 SNHLY and CDR2 FYNNEI. The CDR3 runs 14 residues. The V segment lost 6 bases and the J segment 1 base; nucleotides outside the gene matches: 2. CDR3 sequence: CASRRQGANTEAFF. CDR3 in DNA: TGTGCCAGCAGGCGACAGGGGGCGAACACTGAAGCTTTCTTT.

The chain carries TRBV18 and TRBJ2-7; D remains unclear. The ends were cut back, 3 bases at V and 0 bases at J, with 9 bases in the middle. Looked up from germline, CDR1 is KGHSH and CDR2 is LQKENI. The CDR3 contains 14 residues. This CDR3 reads CASSPTYSSYEQYF. Written as DNA, the CDR3 is TGTGCCAGCTCACCGACTTATAGCTCCTACGAGCAGTACTTC.

The chain recombines TRBV2 with TRBJ1-3, with TRBD1 as a possible D gene (6 bases). The CDR3 spans 13 residues. Per the germline V gene, CDR1 is SNHLY and CDR2 is FYNNEI. V was clipped by 6 bases and J by 4 bases, with 10 bases between them. The CDR3 nucleotides are TGTGCCAGCAGAGGGGGTGGCGGAAACACCATATATTTT. It yields the protein CASRGGGGNTIYF.

This chain uses TRBV19 with TRBJ1-4; 8 bases match TRBD1. Germline V gene sequence: CDR1 LNHDA, CDR2 SQIVND (reference sequence). V was pared by 8 bases and J by 3 bases, with 8 bases of the junction left unmatched. This CDR3 is built from 15 residues. CDR3 coding DNA: TGTGCCAGTCAGTCAGGGGGCGCGGCTAATGAAAAACTGTTTTTT. Translating it yields CASQSGGAANEKLFF.

V gene TRBV27 combines with J gene TRBJ1-2; 8 bases match TRBD1. J gave up 1 base and V 6 bases, and 10 bases lay outside the gene matches. The CDR3 loop spans 16 amino acids. CDR1 is MNHEY and CDR2 is SMNVEV in the germline V gene (reference sequence). CDR3 sequence reads: CASSRTQGALNYGYTF. The CDR3 DNA sequence: TGTGCCAGCAGCCGCACCCAGGGGGCCCTTAACTATGGCTACACCTTC.